This T cell receptor beta chain was captured in a study of cytomegalovirus exposure and HLA in healthy donors. The study's findings and limits: Based on reports, TCR beta sequences accurately predicted HLA-A and HLA-B alleles for most subjects. In a later analysis, the majority of CMV-associated beta chains seemingly showed HLA restriction. Across donors, most TCRs were seen rarely, yet some public ones were widespread.

Comments on this clone: The antigen is not known.

Primers: 60 Vbeta forward and 13 Jbeta reverse. The repertoire was sequenced with immunoSEQ multiplex PCR; TCRdb's copy has only in-frame clones and lacks some. The sample spans 100,000 to 150,000 clones; the ten largest clones claim 1.5% to 2%. The sequence was collected from a man younger than 35 in good health and CMV-seronegative. Material for sequencing was PBMCs.

CDR3 sequence reads: CASSRVGGDNEQFF. CDR3 sequence (DNA): TGCGCCAGCAGCCGGGTGGGGGGAGACAATGAGCAGTTCTTC. The chain couples TRBV4-1 to TRBJ2-1; D might be TRBD2 (6 bases). With 4 bases removed from V and 5 bases from J, the gap between germline ends came to 12 bases. This CDR3 has 14 amino acids. Germline loops: CDR1 MGHRA, CDR2 YSYEKL.